These 27 T cell receptor beta chains were sequenced from one sample in a study of OX40 agonist ivuxolimab in advanced cancers. Measured with immunoSEQ multiplex PCR; TCRdb has only the in-frame clones, and not every one. The repertoire consists of some 60,000 clones, with around four fifths occurring once and the leading ten covering about 4.8%. The sequencing here drew on CD4+ or CD8+ T cells sorted from blood, taken in a trial of the OX40 agonist ivuxolimab. Receptors were obtained from an adult with an advanced solid tumor such as melanoma, head and neck, liver or kidney cancer.

J is TRBJ1-3 and V is TRBV4-1; a weak D match, TRBD1 (5 bases). The CDR3 consists of 15 residues. In germline, CDR1 is MGHRA, CDR2 YSYEKL. Trimming left V 4 bases short and J 4 bases short, with 14 bases between. CDR3 DNA sequence: TGCGCCAGCAGCCTAGGGGATAATGCGGGAAACACCATATATTTT. Translating it yields CASSLGDNAGNTIYF.

This clone has a single count. This sequence joins TRBV10-2 and TRBJ1-1; no clear D gene. CDR1 is WSHSY and CDR2 is SAAADI in the germline V gene. The CDR3 contains 14 residues. Trimming took off 6 bases at V and 2 bases at J, with 13 bases between the two ends. The CDR3: CASSNYRENTEAFF. The CDR3 DNA sequence: TGCGCCAGCAGCAACTACCGTGAAAACACTGAAGCTTTCTTT.

The CDR3 here is CASSEDRLELRLAKNIQYF. CDR3 DNA sequence: TGTGCCAGCAGCGAGGACAGGCTGGAGCTGCGGCTAGCCAAAAACATTCAGTACTTC. This sequence joins TRBV21-1 and TRBJ2-4; the tabulated D call, TRBD1, remains unverified against the DNA. TRBV21-1 is a pseudogene locus. There are 19 residues in the CDR3.

The chain has TRBV4-1 and TRBJ1-2, with 7 bases aligning to TRBD1. CDR1 is MGHRA, CDR2 YSYEKL, per germline. The J segment lost 4 bases and the V segment lost 1 base, leaving 0 bases of the junction unmatched. This CDR3 spans 13 amino acids. CDR3 nucleotide sequence: TGCGCCAGCAGCCAAGGGACAGGCTATGGCTACACCTTC. Protein product: CASSQGTGYGYTF.

V is TRBV7-2 and J is TRBJ2-7; 12 bases agree with TRBD2. The V segment lost 10 bases and the J segment 7 bases; nucleotides outside the gene matches: 5. Germline loops: CDR1 SGHTA, CDR2 FQGNSA. CDR3 length: 12 amino acids. The CDR3 protein is CATSGRAREQYF. The DNA for the CDR3 is TGTGCCACTAGCGGGAGGGCGAGGGAGCAGTACTTC.

The V gene is TRBV7-6, the J gene TRBJ2-7; weak D call: TRBD2 (5 bases). Deletions cut 3 bases from V and 1 base from J, with 13 bases between. The CDR3 contains 15 residues. The germline CDR1 and CDR2 sequences are SGHVS and FNYEAQ. In DNA, the CDR3 is TGTGCCAGCAGCTTGGCTGCGGGTCCTTCCTACGAGCAGTACTTC. The encoded protein is CASSLAAGPSYEQYF.

J is TRBJ1-3 and V is TRBV10-3; 9 bases are a match to TRBD1. CDR1 and CDR2 (germline): ENHRY, SYGVKD. This CDR3 is built from 15 residues. The trim removed 4 bases at V and 1 base at J, leaving 2 bases unmatched. The DNA of the CDR3 is TGTGCCATCAGTGCCGGGACAGGGTCTGGAAACACCATATATTTT. It specifies CAISAGTGSGNTIYF.

The chain couples TRBV7-9 to TRBJ2-7; a weak D match, TRBD1 (6 bases). The germline V gene has CDR1 SEHNR and CDR2 FQNEAQ (reference sequence). CDR3 length equals 12 residues. V lost 4 bases and J 9 bases, leaving 13 bases between the germline ends. The DNA for the CDR3 is TGTGCCAGCAGCTGGACAGAGGCATCGCAGTACTTC. Amino acids: CASSWTEASQYF. Full variable domain (missing parts from reference TRBV7-9 and TRBJ2-7): DTGVSQNPRHKITKRGQNVTFRCDPISEHNRLYWYRQTLGQGPEFLTYFQNEAQLEKSRLLSDRFSAERPKGSFSTLEIQRTEQGDSAMYLCASSWTEASQYFGPGTRLTVT.

The chain recombines TRBV10-3 with TRBJ1-4, with D hard to call. Trimming shortened V by 6 bases and J by 2 bases, and 4 bases separated the two germline ends. Germline lookup yields CDR1 ENHRY and CDR2 SYGVKD. The CDR3 sequence is 12 residues long. The CDR3 DNA follows: TGTGCCATCAGCCCGACTAATGAAAAACTGTTTTTT. This gives the protein CAISPTNEKLFF.

This chain uses TRBV6-4 with TRBJ2-7, with 8 bases fitting TRBD1. This CDR3 region has 16 residues. Germline CDR1 and CDR2: MRHNA and SNTAGT. V was pared by 6 bases and J by 7 bases, with 17 bases of the junction left unmatched. The CDR3 region has the DNA TGTGCCAGCAGGAGCCGTGGGGCAACAGGGGGGAGGGAGCAGTACTTC. As protein: CASRSRGATGGREQYF.

CDR3 in amino acids: CASSIGTGGSEQYF. The CDR3 nucleotides are TGTGCCAGTAGTATAGGAACAGGGGGATCCGAGCAGTACTTC. This chain connects TRBV19 to TRBJ2-5, with 8 nucleotides matching TRBD1. Matching the DNA end better, TRBJ2-7 makes the J call doubtful. The CDR3 is 14 amino acids. Germline values: CDR1 LNHDA, CDR2 SQIVND (reference sequence).

The chain carries TRBV7-6 and TRBJ1-4; TRBD1 aligns across 7 bases. With 2 bases clipped from V and 12 bases from J, the junction kept 12 bases outside the gene matches. This CDR3 spans 15 amino acids. Germline CDR1 and CDR2: SGHVS and FNYEAQ. CDR3 coding DNA: TGTGCCAGCAGCTTACCCCCCGTCAGGGGGGGGGAACTGTTTTTT. Translated, it gives CASSLPPVRGGELFF. The full variable domain, completed using reference TRBV7-6 and TRBJ1-4, is GAGVSQSPRYKVTKRGQDVALRCDPISGHVSLYWYRQALGQGPEFLTYFNYEAQQDKSGLPNDRFSAERPEGSISTLTIQRTEQRDSAMYRCASSLPPVRGGELFFGSGTQLSVL.

The J gene is TRBJ2-2, the V gene TRBV5-5; no firm D call. Germline V gene lookup returns CDR1 SGHKS and CDR2 YYEKEE (reference sequence). The CDR3 runs to 16 residues. V dropped 4 bases and J dropped 0 bases, with 13 bases sitting between them. The CDR3, as DNA: TGTGCCAGCAGCCTGGCGGCCGGCGCGAACACCGGGGAGCTGTTTTTT. This translates into CASSLAAGANTGELFF. The full variable domain, with the rest looked up from reference TRBV5-5 and TRBJ2-2, is DAGVTQSPTHLIKTRGQQVTLRCSPISGHKSVSWYQQVLGQGPQFIFQYYEKEERGRGNFPDRFSARQFPNYSSELNVNALLLGDSALYLCASSLAAGANTGELFFGEGSRLTVL.

This rearrangement joins TRBV6-6 to TRBJ1-3, with a weak D call TRBD1 (6 bases). V was shortened by 8 bases and J by 4 bases, with 18 bases between the two germline ends. This CDR3 has 15 residues. CDR1 and CDR2 from the germline V gene are MNHNY and SVGAGI (reference sequence). Here the CDR3 reads CASHLPVGGGNTIYF. The CDR3 DNA reads TGTGCCAGCCATCTCCCGGTGGGGGGCGGAAACACCATATATTTT.

This clone has more than one count but fewer than ten. The chain carries TRBV5-8 and TRBJ1-6; D perhaps matches TRBD1 (6 bases). Trimming shortened V by 5 bases and J by 6 bases, and 9 bases separated the two germline ends. Germline V CDR1 and CDR2: SGHTS, YDEGEE. The CDR3 loop spans 13 amino acids. This CDR3 reads CASRPDSNSPLHF. The CDR3 bases are TGTGCCAGCAGACCGGACAGTAATTCACCCCTCCACTTT.

This clone appeared a single time. This chain connects TRBV4-1 to TRBJ2-2; 8 bases fit TRBD2. The V gene end was trimmed by 0 bases and the J gene end by 6 bases; junction bases not matched to a gene: 6. The CDR3 is 16 residues long. CDR1 MGHRA and CDR2 YSYEKL come from the germline V gene. CDR3 amino acids: CASSQDPPGGPGELFF. Written as DNA, the CDR3 is TGCGCCAGCAGCCAAGATCCGCCGGGGGGGCCCGGGGAGCTGTTTTTT.

The rearrangement joins TRBV19 to TRBJ1-1, with a tentative D call TRBD1 (5 bases). V gave up 6 bases and J gave up 5 bases, with 10 bases separating them. The CDR3 length is 12 residues. CDR1 and CDR2 from the germline V gene are LNHDA and SQIVND (reference sequence). Here the CDR3 reads CASRGRDTEAFF. DNA of the CDR3: TGTGCCAGTAGGGGCAGGGATACTGAAGCTTTCTTT.

This chain uses TRBV5-6 with TRBJ2-3; no firm D call. Germline V lookup: CDR1 SGHDT, CDR2 YYEEEE. Trimming shortened V by 2 bases and J by 2 bases, and 6 bases separated the two germline ends. The CDR3 is made up of 13 amino acids. CDR3 sequence: CASSFVFTDTQYF. CDR3 nucleotide sequence: TGTGCCAGCAGCTTTGTGTTCACAGATACGCAGTATTTT.

This clone was recorded only once. The V gene is TRBV6-1, the J gene TRBJ2-3; TRBD2 might be the D (5 bases). Germline CDR1 MNHNS, CDR2 SASEGT. V was trimmed by 0 bases and J by 6 bases, leaving 10 bases between them. The CDR3 loop spans 14 amino acids. CDR3 in DNA: TGTGCCAGCAGTGAAGCGGGAGCCCTGGATACGCAGTATTTT. Its protein product is CASSEAGALDTQYF.

The chain employs TRBV6-5 and TRBJ2-5; TRBD2 matches 9 bases. The J call may be incorrect, as the DNA end agrees better with TRBJ2-7. The CDR3 consists of 14 residues. The germline gives CDR1 MNHEY, CDR2 SVGAGI. Here the CDR3 DNA reads TGTGCCAGCAGTGAGGGTAGCGGGGGCTACGAGCAGTACTTC. It is translated as CASSEGSGGYEQYF.

In this sample, this clone turned up a few times. The gene calls are TRBV19 and TRBJ2-7; D gene uncertain. Germline CDR1 and CDR2: LNHDA and SQIVND (reference sequence). CDR3 size: 14 residues. Deletions cut 5 bases from V and 2 bases from J, with 13 bases between. DNA for the CDR3: TGTGCCAGTAGTCTCACAATCACCACCTACGAGCAGTACTTC. This translates into CASSLTITTYEQYF.

This clone occurred a few times. V is TRBV6-1 and J is TRBJ1-5; D might be TRBD1 (6 bases). There are 16 residues in the CDR3. V was shortened by 0 bases and J by 6 bases, with 15 bases between the two germline ends. In germline, CDR1 is MNHNS, CDR2 SASEGT. The CDR3 protein is CASSEARQAFGQPQHF. The CDR3 DNA follows: TGTGCCAGCAGTGAAGCGAGACAGGCTTTTGGTCAGCCCCAGCATTTT.

V gene TRBV19 combines with J gene TRBJ1-5, with TRBD1 identical over 7 bases. Trimming at V came to 10 bases and at J to 6 bases, leaving 12 bases not matched to a gene. The CDR3 has 14 amino acids. Germline CDR1 is LNHDA and CDR2 is SQIVND (reference sequence). CDR3 loop: CATTLTGMVQPQHF. The CDR3 nucleotides read TGTGCCACCACTTTGACAGGGATGGTTCAGCCCCAGCATTTT.

As for this clone: Other DNA sequences within the sample encode an identical CDR3. This sequence joins TRBV5-1 and TRBJ2-5, with TRBD2 matching over 10 bases. This CDR3 contains 15 residues. V was clipped by 1 base and J by 5 bases; unmatched bases: 5. Germline lookup yields CDR1 SGHRS and CDR2 YFSETQ. In DNA, the CDR3 is TGCGCCAGCAGCTTGACTAGCGGGGAAGGGGAGACCCAGTACTTC. It encodes CASSLTSGEGETQYF.

This clone was seen only once. The rearrangement uses TRBV27 and TRBJ1-5, with TRBD1 as a possible D gene (6 bases). CDR3 length: 14 residues. V dropped 2 bases and J dropped 4 bases, with 9 bases sitting between them. The germline V gene has CDR1 MNHEY and CDR2 SMNVEV (reference sequence). The CDR3 DNA sequence: TGTGCCAGCAGTTTAGGGGGGGCTAATCAGCCCCAGCATTTT. It translates to CASSLGGANQPQHF.

V usage is TRBV28 and J usage is TRBJ2-2; 12 nucleotides line up with TRBD2. This CDR3 comprises 15 residues. Germline CDR1 MDHEN, CDR2 SYDVKM. V lost 5 bases to trimming and J lost 6 bases; unmatched junction nucleotides: 4. The CDR3 DNA is TGTGCCAGCAGTCCTAGCGGGAGGGCGTCCGGGGAGCTGTTTTTT. As protein: CASSPSGRASGELFF.

Concerning this clone itself: Germline and junction disagree at one end, which may indicate a read error. This rearrangement joins TRBV7-7 to TRBJ2-2; TRBD1 matches at 8 bases. The CDR3 has 15 amino acids. Germline loops: CDR1 SSHAT, CDR2 FNYEAQ (reference sequence). CDR3 in amino acids: CASSAGTGNTGELFF. The CDR3, as DNA: TGTGCTAGCAGCGCCGGGACAGGGAACACCGGGGAGCTGTTTTTT.